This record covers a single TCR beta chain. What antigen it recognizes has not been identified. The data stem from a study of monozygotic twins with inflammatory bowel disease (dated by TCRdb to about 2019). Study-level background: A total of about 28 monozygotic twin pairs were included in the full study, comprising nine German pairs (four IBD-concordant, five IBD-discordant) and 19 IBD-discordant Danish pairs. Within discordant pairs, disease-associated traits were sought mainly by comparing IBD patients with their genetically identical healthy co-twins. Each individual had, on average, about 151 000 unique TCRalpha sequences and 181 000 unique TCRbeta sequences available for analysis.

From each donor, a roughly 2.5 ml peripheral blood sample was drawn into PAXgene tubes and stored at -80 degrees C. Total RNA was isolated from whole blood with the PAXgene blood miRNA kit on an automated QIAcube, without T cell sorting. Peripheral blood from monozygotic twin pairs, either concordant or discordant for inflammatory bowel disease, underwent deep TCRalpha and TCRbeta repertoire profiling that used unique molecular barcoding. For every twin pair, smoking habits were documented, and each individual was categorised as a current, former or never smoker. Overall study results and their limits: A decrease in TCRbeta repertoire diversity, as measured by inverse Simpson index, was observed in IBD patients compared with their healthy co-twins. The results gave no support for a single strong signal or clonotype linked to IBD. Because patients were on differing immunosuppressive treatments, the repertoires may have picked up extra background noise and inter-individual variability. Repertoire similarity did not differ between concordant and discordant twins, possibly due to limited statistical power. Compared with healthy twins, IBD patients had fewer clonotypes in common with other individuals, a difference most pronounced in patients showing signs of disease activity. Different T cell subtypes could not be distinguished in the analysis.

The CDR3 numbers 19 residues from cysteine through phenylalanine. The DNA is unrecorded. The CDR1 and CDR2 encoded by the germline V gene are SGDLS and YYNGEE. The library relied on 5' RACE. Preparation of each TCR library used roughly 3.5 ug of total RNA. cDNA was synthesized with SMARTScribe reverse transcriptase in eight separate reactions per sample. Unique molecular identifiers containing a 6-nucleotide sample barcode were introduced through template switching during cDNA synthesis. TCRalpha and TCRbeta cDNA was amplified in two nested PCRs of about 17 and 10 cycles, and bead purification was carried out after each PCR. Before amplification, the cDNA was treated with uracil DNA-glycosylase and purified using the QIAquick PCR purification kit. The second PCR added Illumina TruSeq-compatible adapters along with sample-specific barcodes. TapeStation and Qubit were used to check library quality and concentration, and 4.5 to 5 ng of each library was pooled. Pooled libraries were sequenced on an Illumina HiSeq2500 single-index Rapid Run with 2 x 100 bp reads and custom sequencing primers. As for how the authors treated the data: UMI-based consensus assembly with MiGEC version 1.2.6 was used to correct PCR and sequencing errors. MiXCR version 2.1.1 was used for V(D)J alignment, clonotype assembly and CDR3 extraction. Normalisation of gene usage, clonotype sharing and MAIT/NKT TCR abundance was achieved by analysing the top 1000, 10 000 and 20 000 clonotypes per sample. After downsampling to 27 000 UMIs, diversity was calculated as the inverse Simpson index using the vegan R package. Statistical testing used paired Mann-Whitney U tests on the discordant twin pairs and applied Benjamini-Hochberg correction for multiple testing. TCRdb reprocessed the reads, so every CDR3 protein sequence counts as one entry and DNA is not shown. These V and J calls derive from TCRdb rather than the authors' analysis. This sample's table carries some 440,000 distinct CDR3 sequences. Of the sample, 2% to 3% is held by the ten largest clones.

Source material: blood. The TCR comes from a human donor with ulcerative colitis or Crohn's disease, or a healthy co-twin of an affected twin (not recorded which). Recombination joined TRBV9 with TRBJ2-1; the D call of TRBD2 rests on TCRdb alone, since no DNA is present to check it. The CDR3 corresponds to CASSVGLAGGESSYNEQFF.